These 30 T cell receptor beta chains were all obtained from the same sample, sequenced in a study of OX40 agonist ivuxolimab in advanced cancers. The table came from immunoSEQ multiplex PCR; TCRdb's copy has only in-frame clones and leaves some out. In the table there are about 60,000 clones, less than 90% of which are singletons. The source material was CD4+ or CD8+ T cells sorted from blood, sampled in a trial of the OX40 agonist ivuxolimab. These receptors came from an adult with an advanced solid tumor such as melanoma, head and neck, liver or kidney cancer.

This rearrangement joins TRBV29-1 to TRBJ2-3; the D is unclear. Germline CDR1 SQVTM, CDR2 ANQGSEA. Trimming removed 1 base at V and 0 bases at J, with 2 bases between. The CDR3 length is 12 residues. CDR3 region: CSVEVSTDTQYF. CDR3 nucleotides: TGCAGCGTTGAAGTAAGCACAGATACGCAGTATTTT.

The genes are TRBV19 and TRBJ1-1, with TRBD1 identical over 8 bases. The junction had 7 bases not matched to a gene; V was cut back by 5 bases and J by 5 bases. Germline CDR1 LNHDA, CDR2 SQIVND (reference sequence). The CDR3 length is 14 residues. CDR3 DNA sequence: TGTGCCAGTAGTGTTACAGGGGGGATAACTGAAGCTTTCTTT. Protein product: CASSVTGGITEAFF.

V is TRBV13 and J is TRBJ2-7; the D gene could be TRBD1 or TRBD2 (7 bases each). Germline V CDR1 and CDR2: PRHDT, FYEKMQ (reference sequence). The CDR3 is made up of 16 amino acids. Trimming pared 3 bases from V and 1 base from J, leaving 16 bases between. The CDR3 DNA is TGTGCCAGCAGCTTTAGGGGGCTAGCGGAATCCTACGAGCAGTACTTC. Amino acid sequence: CASSFRGLAESYEQYF.

This sequence joins TRBV7-9 and TRBJ1-1; D is possibly TRBD1 (6 bases). Germline loops: CDR1 SEHNR, CDR2 FQNEAQ (reference sequence). The germline V and J ends were trimmed by 2 bases and 4 bases, with 11 bases remaining between them. The CDR3 is 14 residues long. This CDR3 is CASSLRRGGTEAFF. The CDR3 DNA reads TGTGCCAGCAGCTTAAGGCGAGGGGGCACTGAAGCTTTCTTT.

The CDR3 protein is CASSLFGNTIYF. The DNA of the CDR3 is TGTGCCAGCAGCTTATTTGGAAACACCATATATTTT. The chain employs TRBV5-4 and TRBJ1-3; D is unresolved. The germline V gene has CDR1 SGHNT and CDR2 YYREEE (reference sequence). This CDR3 has 12 residues. V lost 2 bases, J lost 3 bases, and 3 bases lay in between. Supplemented by reference TRBV5-4 and TRBJ1-3, the full variable domain reads ETGVTQSPTHLIKTRGQQVTLRCSSQSGHNTVSWYQQALGQGPQFIFQYYREEENGRGNFPPRFSGLQFPNYSSELNVNALELDDSALYLCASSLFGNTIYFGEGSWLTVV.

The chain links TRBV7-3 to TRBJ2-4; 7 bases line up with TRBD2. CDR3 length equals 14 residues. V lost 5 bases to trimming and J lost 6 bases; unmatched junction nucleotides: 7. Looked up from germline, CDR1 is SGHTA and CDR2 is FQGTGA. The CDR3 region is CASSPGLPGNIQYF. CDR3 DNA sequence: TGTGCCAGCAGCCCGGGACTACCGGGAAACATTCAGTACTTC.

The chain combines TRBV7-8 with TRBJ2-7; TRBD2 is a possible D gene (6 bases). The CDR3 is 16 amino acids. Germline V gene data show CDR1 as SGHVS and CDR2 as FQNEAQ. Deletions cut 3 bases from V and 2 bases from J, with 17 bases between. The CDR3 nucleotides are TGTGCCAGCAGCTTGGGGTCGGGCGGGGCAGCCTACGAGCAGTACTTC. Translation gives CASSLGSGGAAYEQYF.

This clone came up a few times. The chain recombines TRBV6-5 with TRBJ2-2, with D hard to call. This CDR3 is 15 amino acids long. V was shortened by 7 bases and J by 0 bases, with 12 bases between the two germline ends. Germline lookup yields CDR1 MNHEY and CDR2 SVGAGI. The CDR3 sequence is CASTAKRTNTGELFF. CDR3 DNA: TGTGCCAGCACTGCTAAGCGTACGAACACCGGGGAGCTGTTTTTT.

This chain joins TRBV5-4 and TRBJ2-2; no clear D gene. This CDR3 has 11 amino acids. Trimming stripped 2 bases from V and 4 bases from J, with 0 bases between. The germline V gene has CDR1 SGHNT and CDR2 YYREEE (reference sequence). DNA of the CDR3: TGTGCCAGCAGCTTCACCGGGGAGCTGTTTTTT. The encoded protein is CASSFTGELFF.

This chain uses TRBV25-1 with TRBJ2-5, with 11 positions matching TRBD2. Trimming took 3 bases from V and 3 from J; bases not matched to a gene: 6. Germline V gene data show CDR1 as MGHDK and CDR2 as SYGVNS. The CDR3 loop spans 16 amino acids. CDR3: CASSEGSGREKETQYF. For the CDR3, the DNA is TGTGCCAGCAGTGAGGGTAGCGGGAGGGAAAAAGAGACCCAGTACTTC.

This chain links TRBV6-4 with TRBJ1-6; D perhaps matches TRBD1 (6 bases). Trimming took off 3 bases at V and 2 bases at J, with 11 bases between the two ends. Per germline, CDR1 MRHNA and CDR2 SNTAGT. This CDR3 is 16 amino acids long. The CDR3 coding sequence is TGTGCCAGCAGTGAAGCGGGGGGCGCCTATAATTCACCCCTCCACTTT. This sequence encodes CASSEAGGAYNSPLHF.

This chain joins TRBV7-2 and TRBJ2-3; D gene uncertain. CDR1 is SGHTA and CDR2 is FQGNSA in the germline V gene. The CDR3 runs 13 residues. Trimming removed 1 base at V and 5 bases at J, with 7 bases between. The CDR3 nucleotides read TGTGCCAGCAGCTTAGTACGGGTAGATACGCAGTATTTT. As protein: CASSLVRVDTQYF.

The rearrangement uses TRBV12-5 and TRBJ1-5, with TRBD1 matching over 7 bases. The CDR3 length is 15 residues. Germline loops: CDR1 LGHNT, CDR2 FRNRAP. V lost 5 bases, J lost 9 bases, and 13 bases stayed unmatched. CDR3 nucleotides: TGTGCTAGTGGTCCTGACAGGGCAACCCGGGGGCCCCAGCATTTT. Its protein product is CASGPDRATRGPQHF. Filled out from reference TRBV12-5 and TRBJ1-5, the complete variable domain reads DARVTQTPRHKVTEMGQEVTMRCQPILGHNTVFWYRQTMMQGLELLAYFRNRAPLDDSGMPKDRFSAEMPDATLATLKIQPSEPRDSAVYFCASGPDRATRGPQHFGDGTRLSIL.

This clone was observed a few times. The rearrangement joins TRBV5-4 to TRBJ1-4; 7 positions agree with TRBD1. The germline V gene has CDR1 SGHNT and CDR2 YYREEE (reference sequence). V was clipped by 0 bases and J by 3 bases; unmatched bases: 2. CDR3 length equals 15 residues. CDR3 protein: CASSLGGTANEKLFF. DNA for the CDR3: TGTGCCAGCAGCTTGGGCGGGACAGCTAATGAAAAACTGTTTTTT.

The chain is built from TRBV6-1 and TRBJ1-1; D is undetermined. The CDR3 is 14 amino acids. CDR1 MNHNS and CDR2 SASEGT come from the germline V gene. Trimming took off 6 bases at V and 2 bases at J, with 13 bases between the two ends. The CDR3 nucleotides read TGTGCCAGCAGCTCGACGGCGACCAACACTGAAGCTTTCTTT. Translation: CASSSTATNTEAFF.

This sequence joins TRBV18 and TRBJ1-4; D may be TRBD1 (5 bases). V was trimmed by 1 base and J by 3 bases, leaving 6 bases between them. The CDR3 loop spans 14 amino acids. In germline, CDR1 is KGHSH, CDR2 LQKENI. CDR3 sequence (DNA): TGTGCCAGCTCACCACGGGGGGCTAATGAAAAACTGTTTTTT. As protein: CASSPRGANEKLFF.

V is TRBV5-1 and J is TRBJ2-5; D perhaps matches TRBD2 (6 bases). The CDR3 loop spans 16 amino acids. V was clipped by 4 bases and J by 5 bases, with 21 bases between them. Germline V gene data show CDR1 as SGHRS and CDR2 as YFSETQ. The CDR3 sequence: CASSTAGRAEGETQYF. The CDR3 nucleotides read TGCGCCAGCAGCACCGCGGGGCGGGCTGAGGGGGAGACCCAGTACTTC. The whole variable domain, remainder taken from reference TRBV5-1 and TRBJ2-5, is KAGVTQTPRYLIKTRGQQVTLSCSPISGHRSVSWYQQTPGQGLQFLFEYFSETQRNKGNFPGRFSGRQFSNSRSEMNVSTLELGDSALYLCASSTAGRAEGETQYFGPGTRLLVL.

The V gene is TRBV15, the J gene TRBJ2-7; TRBD1 agrees at 7 bases. V dropped 5 bases and J dropped 10; count of bases not matched to a gene: 17. The CDR3 consists of 15 residues. The germline V gene has CDR1 LNHNV and CDR2 YYDKDF (reference sequence). CDR3 amino acids: CATSASTYGTDSQYF. DNA of the CDR3: TGTGCCACCAGCGCTAGCACATATGGGACAGATTCCCAGTACTTC.

The chain has TRBV11-3 and TRBJ2-2; possible D gene TRBD1, 5 bases. The CDR3 sequence is 16 residues long. Germline loops: CDR1 SGHNT, CDR2 YENEEA. V was pared by 1 base and J by 6 bases, with 15 bases between. The CDR3 DNA reads as TGTGCCAGCAGCTTAGCACTGGGGCTAGTACCCGGGGAGCTGTTTTTT. Its translation is CASSLALGLVPGELFF.

The chain uses TRBV18 and TRBJ2-3; TRBD2 aligns across 9 bases. The V gene's germline CDR1 is KGHSH and CDR2 LQKENI. The CDR3 is made up of 15 amino acids. The junction had 6 bases not matched to a gene; V was cut back by 3 bases and J by 5 bases. As DNA, the CDR3 is TGTGCCAGCTCACCTATAGCGGGAGCTGGAGATACGCAGTATTTT. Its translation: CASSPIAGAGDTQYF.

The CDR3 DNA reads as TGTGCCAGCAGCCAGAAGGCGAACACTGAAGCTTTCTTT. Its translation: CASSQKANTEAFF. The V and J genes are TRBV6-1 and TRBJ1-1; D is uncertain. The germline V gene encodes CDR1 MNHNS and CDR2 SASEGT. V was trimmed by 6 bases and J by 1 base, leaving 9 bases between them. This CDR3 comprises 13 residues.

The chain carries TRBV7-9 and TRBJ2-1; no firm D call. CDR3 length: 11 amino acids. Per germline, CDR1 SEHNR and CDR2 FQNEAQ (reference sequence). V was trimmed by 2 bases and J by 9 bases, leaving 5 bases between them. CDR3 residues: CASSLNTEQFF. The CDR3 coding sequence is TGTGCCAGCAGCTTAAATACTGAGCAGTTCTTC.

This sequence joins TRBV13 and TRBJ1-1; D remains unclear. Trimming removed 1 base from V and 1 base from J, with 4 bases in between. This CDR3 has 13 amino acids. Germline V gives CDR1 PRHDT, CDR2 FYEKMQ (reference sequence). CDR3 loop: CASSLDKNTEAFF. DNA of the CDR3: TGTGCCAGCAGCTTAGACAAGAACACTGAAGCTTTCTTT. Based on the CDR3 plus reference TRBV13 and TRBJ1-1, the full variable domain is AAGVIQSPRHLIKEKRETATLKCYPIPRHDTVYWYQQGPGQDPQFLISFYEKMQSDKGSIPDRFSAQQFSDYHSELNMSSLELGDSALYFCASSLDKNTEAFFGQGTRLTVV.

This chain connects TRBV4-2 to TRBJ1-2; D possibly corresponds to TRBD1 (6 bases). The CDR3 consists of 15 residues. Trimming stripped 0 bases from V and 4 bases from J, with 12 bases between. Germline V gene data show CDR1 as LGHNA and CDR2 as YNFKEQ. The CDR3 DNA follows: TGTGCCAGCAGCCAAGATAACAGGGCCTCCTATGGCTACACCTTC. This translates into CASSQDNRASYGYTF.

The chain carries TRBV11-3 and TRBJ2-2; tentatively, D is TRBD1 (6 bases). Deletions cut 6 bases from V and 7 bases from J, with 15 bases between. CDR1 is SGHNT, CDR2 YENEEA, per germline. This CDR3 contains 14 residues. The CDR3 loop is CASSPASRGGELFF. CDR3 bases: TGTGCCAGCAGTCCCGCTTCCAGGGGCGGGGAGCTGTTTTTT.

This rearrangement joins TRBV6-5 to TRBJ2-3, with a tentative D call TRBD1 (6 bases). Trimming removed 2 bases at V and 2 bases at J, with 11 bases between. There are 15 residues in the CDR3. Looked up from germline, CDR1 is MNHEY and CDR2 is SVGAGI. CDR3 protein: CASSYAGQYTDTQYF. The CDR3 DNA is TGTGCCAGCAGTTACGCCGGACAGTACACAGATACGCAGTATTTT.

The V gene is TRBV19, the J gene TRBJ1-5, with TRBD1 identical over 7 bases. The CDR3 is made up of 18 amino acids. Germline loops: CDR1 LNHDA, CDR2 SQIVND (reference sequence). Unmatched junction bases numbered 16, after V lost 4 bases and J lost 4 bases. This CDR3 is CASSRESGTEKANQPQHF. CDR3 DNA: TGTGCCAGTAGTAGAGAATCCGGGACAGAAAAAGCAAATCAGCCCCAGCATTTT. The entire variable domain, with the rest obtained from reference TRBV19 and TRBJ1-5, is as follows: DGGITQSPKYLFRKEGQNVTLSCEQNLNHDAMYWYRQDPGQGLRLIYYSQIVNDFQKGDIAEGYSVSREKKESFPLTVTSAQKNPTAFYLCASSRESGTEKANQPQHFGDGTRLSIL.

This clone has only a few counts. The chain couples TRBV5-1 to TRBJ1-2, with a tentative D call TRBD1 (5 bases). CDR1 and CDR2 (germline): SGHRS, YFSETQ. This CDR3 contains 13 residues. V lost 6 bases, J lost 3 bases, and 12 bases lay in between. The CDR3 DNA is TGCGCCAGCACCGGCAGGGTCGACTATGGCTACACCTTC. It translates to CASTGRVDYGYTF.

V is TRBV10-3 and J is TRBJ1-2; possible D gene TRBD1, 6 bases. Germline loops: CDR1 ENHRY, CDR2 SYGVKD. Trimming stripped 9 bases from V and 7 bases from J, with 21 bases between. The CDR3 is 14 residues long. The CDR3 protein is CAIREQGSRGGYTF. CDR3 nucleotide sequence: TGTGCCATAAGAGAACAGGGATCGAGGGGTGGCTACACCTTC.

This rearrangement joins TRBV19 to TRBJ1-2, with 7 nucleotides matching TRBD1. Per germline, CDR1 LNHDA and CDR2 SQIVND (reference sequence). With 7 bases clipped from V and 1 base from J, the junction kept 12 bases outside the gene matches. The CDR3 has 16 amino acids. The DNA for the CDR3 is TGTGCCAGTAATAACCCTCGACAGGGCCTTAACTATGGCTACACCTTC. Encoded protein: CASNNPRQGLNYGYTF.